This T cell receptor (beta chain) appears in the sequencing data of a study of cytomegalovirus exposure and HLA in healthy donors. Looking at the study overall: Per a later analysis, the 550 to 850 first-cohort and some 110 validation repertoires shared one platform.

To note about this clone: Its antigen is not identified.

Assay: immunoSEQ multiplex PCR; the TCRdb copy retains only in-frame clones and omits some. Among 55,000 to 65,000 clones, approximately 96% were seen once, and the ten largest hold approximately 1%. With 3 bases removed from V and 3 bases from J, the gap between germline ends came to 5 bases. This CDR3 has 12 amino acids. CDR1 is MDHEN, CDR2 SYDVKM, per germline. Findings and caveats of the study: First-cohort TCR clusters were later found to tend to co-occur in the 120 or so validation repertoires. Researchers counted some 150 TCR beta chains as cytomegalovirus-associated. Many donors carried some public TCRs, although rarity characterized most TCR sequences.

The TCR was taken from a man aged 18 to 35 in good health and CMV-seronegative. Sample: PBMCs. J is TRBJ1-1 and V is TRBV28; D uncertain. As DNA, the CDR3 is TGTGCCAGCAGTTTCTACCACACTGAAGCTTTCTTT. It codes for CASSFYHTEAFF.